These 20 T cell receptor beta chains share one sample of origin, sequenced in a study of T cell responses to AZD1222 COVID-19 vaccine. Here immunoSEQ multiplex PCR was the method, and the copy in TCRdb shows in-frame clones only, minus some. This table holds around 200,000 clones, around nine tenths found once. This specimen consisted of peripheral blood, obtained 28 days after the second AZD1222 dose. The origin of the receptors is an adult who received the AZD1222 COVID-19 vaccine.

V is TRBV12-3 or TRBV12-4 and J is TRBJ2-7; D is perhaps TRBD2 (6 bases). This CDR3 is 13 amino acids long. Trimming pared 1 base from V and 6 bases from J, leaving 10 bases between. The CDR3 sequence: CASSLEQEGEQYF. CDR3 DNA sequence: TGTGCCAGCAGTTTAGAACAGGAGGGCGAGCAGTACTTC.

This clone was observed once. The gene calls are TRBV5-4 and TRBJ2-1; 10 bases are shared with TRBD2. CDR1 and CDR2 from the germline V gene are SGHNT and YYREEE (reference sequence). The CDR3 extends over 15 amino acids. V was pared by 4 bases and J by 8 bases, with 9 bases of the junction left unmatched. The CDR3 DNA reads as TGTGCCAGCAGCCATGCTACTAGCGGGAAATATGAGCAGTTCTTC. The encoded protein is CASSHATSGKYEQFF. Complete variable domain (other parts from reference TRBV5-4 and TRBJ2-1): ETGVTQSPTHLIKTRGQQVTLRCSSQSGHNTVSWYQQALGQGPQFIFQYYREEENGRGNFPPRFSGLQFPNYSSELNVNALELDDSALYLCASSHATSGKYEQFFGPGTRLTVL.

This chain joins TRBV11-2 and TRBJ2-3, with 12 nucleotides matching TRBD2. The CDR3 is made up of 17 amino acids. V was pared by 5 bases and J by 3 bases, with 9 bases of the junction left unmatched. Germline CDR1 is SGHAT and CDR2 is FQNNGV. In DNA form, the CDR3 reads TGTGCCAGCAGCCCAGTGGCTAGCGGGAGGGCAACAGATACGCAGTATTTT. This sequence encodes CASSPVASGRATDTQYF.

As regards this clone: Other DNA sequences within the sample encode an identical CDR3. The chain employs TRBV6-5 and TRBJ1-5, with 7 bases matching TRBD1. CDR3 size: 15 residues. Unmatched junction bases numbered 3, after V lost 2 bases and J lost 2 bases. Germline lookup yields CDR1 MNHEY and CDR2 SVGAGI. CDR3 sequence: CASSYTGDGNQPQHF. Here the CDR3 DNA reads TGTGCCAGCAGTTACACAGGGGATGGCAATCAGCCCCAGCATTTT.

This clone was counted a single time. V usage is TRBV20-1 and J usage is TRBJ1-5; weak D call: TRBD1 (6 bases). V was pared by 3 bases and J by 7 bases, with 10 bases between. This CDR3 is 12 amino acids long. Germline CDR1 is DFQATT and CDR2 is SNEGSKA (reference sequence). This chain's CDR3 is CSASRGRQPQHF. CDR3 nucleotides: TGCAGTGCTAGTCGGGGGCGGCAGCCCCAGCATTTT.

The DNA of the CDR3 is TGCGCCAGCAGCTTGTCAGGACAAAGAAACACCATATATTTT. Residues: CASSLSGQRNTIYF. The chain is built from TRBV5-1 and TRBJ1-3; D may be TRBD1 (5 bases). The CDR3 spans 14 residues. The germline V and J ends were trimmed by 1 base and 5 bases, with 10 bases remaining between them. Germline CDR1 SGHRS, CDR2 YFSETQ.

This chain connects TRBV7-2 to TRBJ2-6; 8 bases match TRBD1. CDR1 is SGHTA, CDR2 FQGNSA, per germline. The CDR3 runs to 15 residues. The ends lost 8 bases at V and 0 bases at J; junction bases unmatched: 3. The CDR3 here is CASRQGASGANVLTF. DNA for the CDR3: TGTGCCAGCCGGCAGGGGGCCTCTGGGGCCAACGTCCTGACTTTC. The entire variable domain, with the rest obtained from reference TRBV7-2 and TRBJ2-6, is as follows: GAGVSQSPSNKVTEKGKDVELRCDPISGHTALYWYRQSLGQGLEFLIYFQGNSAPDKSGLPSDRFSAERTGGSVSTLTIQRTQQEDSAVYLCASRQGASGANVLTFGAGSRLTVL.

The chain uses TRBV21-1 and TRBJ1-6; no DNA check was done on the table's D call, TRBD1. TRBV21-1 is a listed pseudogene. The CDR3 totals 20 residues. CDR3 residues: CASSTGDRGRPSSYNSPLHF. CDR3 DNA sequence: TGTGCCAGCAGCACCGGGGACAGGGGGCGTCCGAGCTCCTATAATTCACCCCTCCACTTT.

The genes are TRBV4-3 and TRBJ1-1; D gene ambiguous. Trimming stripped 4 bases from V and 1 base from J, with 7 bases between. Germline assignment: CDR1 LGHNA and CDR2 YSLEER. CDR3 length: 13 amino acids. The CDR3 bases are TGCGCCAGCAGCCTGGGGTGGAACACTGAAGCTTTCTTT. Translation: CASSLGWNTEAFF.

This clone was detected once. The genes are TRBV27 and TRBJ2-2, with 9 bases identical to TRBD1. The CDR3 is made up of 16 amino acids. Germline V CDR1 and CDR2: MNHEY, SMNVEV (reference sequence). V was clipped by 2 bases and J by 8 bases; unmatched bases: 9. The CDR3 DNA is TGTGCCAGCAGTTTACCCTTTGACAGGGGGATGGGGGAGCTGTTTTTT. The encoded protein is CASSLPFDRGMGELFF.

V and J are TRBV9 and TRBJ1-2, with 8 positions matching TRBD1. Germline assignment: CDR1 SGDLS and CDR2 YYNGEE. Trimming cost V 3 bases and J 4 bases; bases outside gene matches: 8. This CDR3 spans 15 amino acids. The CDR3: CASSAGTGTLYGYTF. For the CDR3, the DNA is TGTGCCAGCAGCGCCGGGACAGGAACCCTCTATGGCTACACCTTC.

The V call is TRBV4-3, the J call TRBJ2-1; possibly TRBD2 for D (6 bases). V lost 4 bases and J 7 bases, leaving 20 bases between the germline ends. CDR1 is LGHNA and CDR2 is YSLEER in the germline V gene. The CDR3 extends over 16 amino acids. The CDR3 reads CASSPWSGEVQNEQFF. The CDR3 DNA is TGCGCCAGCAGCCCTTGGTCGGGAGAGGTTCAGAATGAGCAGTTCTTC.

This chain connects TRBV20-1 to TRBJ2-3; weak D call: TRBD2 (5 bases). Trimming left V 5 bases short and J 10 bases short, with 13 bases between. Germline V gene sequence: CDR1 DFQATT, CDR2 SNEGSKA (reference sequence). The CDR3 runs 11 residues. The DNA of the CDR3 is TGCAGTGCTTTACTAGTTGATGCGCAGTATTTT. Its translation is CSALLVDAQYF.

The chain couples TRBV6-5 to TRBJ1-1; a weak D match, TRBD1 (5 bases). Deletions cut 9 bases from V and 0 bases from J, with 11 bases between. Germline-derived CDR1 and CDR2 are MNHEY and SVGAGI. This CDR3 spans 13 amino acids. CDR3 nucleotide sequence: TGTGCCAGTTTGGGGGTCATGAACACTGAAGCTTTCTTT. This encodes CASLGVMNTEAFF.

The J gene is TRBJ2-7, the V gene TRBV11-2; D is uncertain. The germline CDR1 and CDR2 sequences are SGHAT and FQNNGV. V lost 1 base and J 2 bases, leaving 9 bases between the germline ends. The CDR3 is 14 residues long. CDR3 nucleotide sequence: TGTGCCAGCAGCTTAGGCGGCAGGCCCTACGAGCAGTACTTC. This translates into CASSLGGRPYEQYF. The full variable domain, with the rest looked up from reference TRBV11-2 and TRBJ2-7, is EAGVAQSPRYKIIEKRQSVAFWCNPISGHATLYWYQQILGQGPKLLIQFQNNGVVDDSQLPKDRFSAERLKGVDSTLKIQPAKLEDSAVYLCASSLGGRPYEQYFGPGTRLTVT.

The J gene is TRBJ2-3, the V gene TRBV30, with 7 bases lining up with TRBD2. The CDR3 contains 14 residues. The V and J ends lost 5 bases and 4 bases, in that order; junction bases with no gene match: 9. Germline CDR1 is GTSNPN and CDR2 is SVGIG (reference sequence). CDR3 nucleotides: TGTGCCTGGGGCCGCGGGAGTGGGGCAGATACGCAGTATTTT. As protein: CAWGRGSGADTQYF.

V and J are TRBV5-1 and TRBJ2-7; 8 bases agree with TRBD1. The CDR3 runs 13 residues. V trimming: 4 bases; J trimming: 3 bases; junction bases outside the gene matches: 3. Germline-derived CDR1 and CDR2 are SGHRS and YFSETQ. CDR3 sequence: CASSSGQGYEQYF. The CDR3 bases are TGCGCCAGCAGCAGTGGACAGGGCTACGAGCAGTACTTC.

This clone was detected only a few times. The chain links TRBV6-2 or TRBV6-3 to TRBJ1-1; a weak D match, TRBD1 (5 bases). In germline, CDR1 is MNHEY, CDR2 SVGEGT. V was pared by 6 bases and J by 11 bases, with 13 bases between. CDR3 length: 11 residues. CDR3 DNA: TGTGCCAGCAGCCTGGGGGAAAGGGCTTTCTTT. It codes for CASSLGERAFF.

The CDR3 DNA is TGTGCCAGCAGCACCCCCGGACCCACAAGCGGCAATCAGCCCCAGCATTTT. It yields the protein CASSTPGPTSGNQPQHF. The chain couples TRBV28 to TRBJ1-5, with D uncertain. V gave up 6 bases and J gave up 2 bases, with 20 bases separating them. This CDR3 has 17 residues. CDR1 is MDHEN, CDR2 SYDVKM, per germline.

This clone appeared a few times. V and J are TRBV19 and TRBJ2-1; 12 bases line up with TRBD2. Germline CDR1 reads LNHDA; CDR2 reads SQIVND (reference sequence). The CDR3 spans 13 residues. The V gene end was trimmed by 9 bases and the J gene end by 8 bases; junction bases not matched to a gene: 5. The CDR3 region is CASGLAGLDEQFF. The CDR3, as DNA: TGTGCCAGCGGACTAGCGGGATTGGATGAGCAGTTCTTC.